The rows below give T cell receptor beta chains drawn from one sample of a study of beta chain features in type 1 diabetes. Method: immunoSEQ multiplex PCR; TCRdb's copy keeps in-frame clones and lacks some. The sample shows some 300,000 clones, under 8.5% of them seen only once. Sequenced material: central memory CD4+ T cells from blood. These receptors were taken from a young woman in good health. The CDR3 runs from the conserved cysteine through the conserved F or W. D genes are given only for firm matches. Clone size is shown for a subset of rows, as once, few, many or a class of expanded clone.

size	length	J	V	D	DNA	CDR3
NA	16	TRBJ2-1	TRBV30	NA	TGTGCCTGGAGCTCAGGGAGGGGGACAGATCGCAATGAGCAGTTCTTC	CAWSSGRGTDRNEQFF
few	11	TRBJ2-1	TRBV20-1	NA	TGCAGTGGGGACGGGGACAATGAGCAGTTCTTC	CSGDGDNEQFF
many	12	TRBJ1-1	TRBV29-1	NA	TGCAGCGTTGTGGCCAGGGATGGTGAAGCTTTCTTT	CSVVARDGEAFF
NA	15	TRBJ1-1	TRBV4-3	NA	TGCGCCAGCAGCGGGTCTCCTAGGACGGGCACTGAAGCTTTCTTT	CASSGSPRTGTEAFF
NA	13	TRBJ2-7	TRBV11-1	NA	TGTGCCAGCAGCTTTAGGGGCTCGGATGAGCAGTACTTC	CASSFRGSDEQYF
NA	19	TRBJ1-1	TRBV7-3	TRBD1	TGTGCCAGCAGCCCCCTGGTTCGCGGGACAGGGGGGGTCGGTACTGAAGCTTTCTTT	CASSPLVRGTGGVGTEAFF
NA	15	TRBJ1-5	TRBV19	NA	TGTGCCAGTACCCCGTTCGGGCAGACTTCACAGCCCCAGCATTTT	CASTPFGQTSQPQHF
few	13	TRBJ1-2	TRBV7-2	TRBD1	TGTGCCAGCAGTTGGGACAGGCGATGGGACTACACCTTC	CASSWDRRWDYTF
NA	14	TRBJ1-5	TRBV6-6	NA	TGTGCCAGCAGACCACAGGGCGGGGATCAGCCCCAGCATTTT	CASRPQGGDQPQHF
few	15	TRBJ1-6	TRBV18	TRBD1	TGTGCCAGCTCACCGCGGACAGGGGAGGGTTCACCCCTCCACTTT	CASSPRTGEGSPLHF
NA	14	TRBJ2-7	TRBV5-4	TRBD2	TGTGCCAGCAGCTTGAGGGGAGGGGACTACGAGCAGTACTTC	CASSLRGGDYEQYF
many	14	TRBJ1-3	TRBV4-2	NA	TGTGCCAGCACCTCGGACAGCTCTGGAAACACCATATATTTT	CASTSDSSGNTIYF
few	12	TRBJ1-2	TRBV6-5	NA	TGTGCCAGCAGTTACAAGGTTGGAGGCTACACCTTC	CASSYKVGGYTF
NA	14	TRBJ1-2	TRBV28	NA	TGTGCCAGCAGTCCAGGGGCCAGGAACTATGGCTACACCTTC	CASSPGARNYGYTF
many	14	TRBJ2-4	TRBV27	NA	TGTGCCAGCAGTTCTAGAGCCCAGGGGAACATTCAGTACTTC	CASSSRAQGNIQYF
NA	15	TRBJ2-4	TRBV7-2	NA	TGTGCCAGCAGCTTAGGATCCGGGACTCGAAACATTCAGTACTTC	CASSLGSGTRNIQYF
NA	14	TRBJ1-2	TRBV5-5	NA	TGTGCCAGCAGCTTGAACGCGAACAGCTATGGCTACACCTTC	CASSLNANSYGYTF
few	14	TRBJ2-1	TRBV18	NA	TGTGCCAGCTCACCAAGAAGTGGCAGTAATGAGCAGTTCTTC	CASSPRSGSNEQFF
few	17	TRBJ1-2	TRBV25-1	TRBD1	TGTGCCAGCAGTGGGGGGACAGGGGGCCCCCGTACCTATGGCTACACCTTC	CASSGGTGGPRTYGYTF
NA	14	TRBJ2-5	TRBV5-5	NA	TGTGCCAGCAGCCCGGGACACGGGGTGGAGGCCCAGTACTTC	CASSPGHGVEAQYF
NA	13	TRBJ1-2	TRBV6-5	NA	TGTGCCAGCAGTTACTCGTGGGGGTATGGCTACACCTTC	CASSYSWGYGYTF
NA	14	TRBJ2-2	TRBV25-1	NA	TGTGCCAGCAGTGAAATTGCAAACACCGGGGAGCTGTTTTTT	CASSEIANTGELFF
few	17	TRBJ2-3	TRBV7-2	TRBD2	TGTGCCAGCAGCTTACGCAGCGGGAGGGGCTTCACAGATACGCAGTATTTT	CASSLRSGRGFTDTQYF
few	15	TRBJ1-5	TRBV30	TRBD1	TGTGCCTGGAGTGTCCTGGGACAGGGCAATCAGCCCCAGCATTTT	CAWSVLGQGNQPQHF
few	16	TRBJ2-2	TRBV27	TRBD1	TGTGCCAGCAGTCCCTCGGGACAGCTGAACACCGGGGAGCTGTTTTTT	CASSPSGQLNTGELFF
few	13	TRBJ2-5	TRBV11-2	NA	TGTGCCAGCAGCTTTCGCAGGGCAGAGACCCAGTACTTC	CASSFRRAETQYF
few	16	TRBJ2-7	TRBV10-2	TRBD1	TGCGCCGCGACCGGGACAGGGGGGCCAGCGGGAGGTGAGCAGTACTTC	CAATGTGGPAGGEQYF
few	14	TRBJ2-7	TRBV27	NA	TGTGCCAGCAGTACATTGTTGGGAAACTACGAGCAGTACTTC	CASSTLLGNYEQYF
NA	14	TRBJ2-1	TRBV7-2	TRBD1	TGTGCCAGCAGCTTTTGGACAGGGGAGAATGAGCAGTTCTTC	CASSFWTGENEQFF
NA	14	TRBJ2-1	TRBV25-1	TRBD2	TGTGCCAGCAGTGACCTAGCGGGAGCGAATGAGCAGTTCTTC	CASSDLAGANEQFF
few	13	TRBJ2-1	TRBV7-2	NA	TGTGCCAGCAGCTTCGGCGGGAACAATGAGCAGTTCTTC	CASSFGGNNEQFF
few	17	TRBJ1-3	TRBV11-2	NA	TGTGCCAGCAGCGCCCGACGGACAGCGCGCTCTGGAAACACCATATATTTT	CASSARRTARSGNTIYF
NA	16	TRBJ2-2	TRBV4-2	NA	TGTGCCAGCAGCCAAGACGCTTGGCTAAACACCGGGGAGCTGTTTTTT	CASSQDAWLNTGELFF
few	17	TRBJ2-1	TRBV11-3	NA	TGTGCCAGCAGCTTGGCGATGTCGGGAGCCGCCTACAATGAGCAGTTCTTC	CASSLAMSGAAYNEQFF
NA	16	TRBJ1-1	TRBV5-1	TRBD1	TGCGCCAGCAGCTTGCAGAGGGGGCAGGGGAACACTGAAGCTTTCTTT	CASSLQRGQGNTEAFF
few	16	TRBJ1-1	TRBV4-1	NA	TGCGCCAGCAGCCAAGAAGGTGACGGATGGAACACTGAAGCTTTCTTT	CASSQEGDGWNTEAFF
NA	16	TRBJ2-7	TRBV4-1	NA	TGCGCCAGCAGCCAAGTTCTCGGGGGTACGGGTTGCGAGCAGTACTTC	CASSQVLGGTGCEQYF
NA	18	TRBJ1-5	TRBV4-1	TRBD1	TGCGCCAGCAGAAGACAGATCGGCAAAGGACAGGGGAATCAGCCCCAGCATTTT	CASRRQIGKGQGNQPQHF
few	15	TRBJ1-5	TRBV7-3	NA	TGTGCCAGCAGCATTAACAGGGTCCTCAATCAGCCCCAGCATTTT	CASSINRVLNQPQHF
few	16	TRBJ2-3	TRBV7-2	TRBD2	TGTGCCAGCAGCTCCACTAGCGGGGGTAGCACAGATACGCAGTATTTT	CASSSTSGGSTDTQYF
NA	13	TRBJ1-2	TRBV27	NA	TGTGCCAGCAGAGGGACCCTTAACTATGGCTACACCTTC	CASRGTLNYGYTF
NA	15	TRBJ2-5	TRBV28	TRBD2	TGTGCCAGCAGTCCCCGTGGGGAGGGAGTTGTGACCCAGTACTTC	CASSPRGEGVVTQYF